The T cell receptor (beta chain) under discussion was sequenced for a study of cytomegalovirus exposure and HLA in healthy donors. Points from the study as a whole: TCR beta chains numbering 164 were designated cytomegalovirus-associated. An Asian-associated ancestry cluster reportedly showed fewer N-insertions than the roughly 700-donor mean in a later analysis.

Worth noting for this clone: The antigen is undetermined.

In the PCR, 60 Vbeta and 13 Jbeta primers were used. TCRdb keeps only in-frame clones here, not all; method: immunoSEQ multiplex PCR. This table holds 150,000 to 200,000 clones, roughly four fifths found once. Germline V gene data show CDR1 as MDHEN and CDR2 as SYDVKM. V lost 2 bases and J 1 base, leaving 23 bases between the germline ends. The CDR3 is 19 residues long. Sequencing used PBMCs. The rearrangement links TRBV28 to TRBJ1-1; D is perhaps TRBD1 (6 bases). The TCR comes from a man aged 50 to 59 in good health and CMV-seropositive. CDR3 amino acids: CASSLARFYLGHTNTEAFF. For the CDR3, the DNA is TGTGCCAGCAGTTTAGCGCGTTTCTACCTGGGACACACGAACACTGAAGCTTTCTTT.